The clone carrying this TCR beta chain was seen more than once but under ten times. This entry is derived from a study of blood T cell repertoires in COVID-19. Study context: Material from acute and convalescent COVID-19 was sourced from the United States, Italy and Spain. T cells, B-cell-depleted T cells, or PBMCs supplied cDNA or gDNA.

Methods used by the authors: For nucleated cells, counts were estimated from reference gene primer amplification. Here immunoSEQ multiplex PCR was the method, and the copy in TCRdb shows in-frame clones only, minus some. V and J calls and clone size follow that table, whereas D and trimming were derived from the DNA. The table has approximately 200,000 clones, about three quarters seen once. During active infection, Seattle patients enrolled and were then monitored through disease. Germline V gene lookup returns CDR1 GTSNPN and CDR2 SVGIG (reference sequence). V was pared by 5 bases and J by 6 bases, with 9 bases of the junction left unmatched. This CDR3 region has 16 residues.

This TCR was sampled from a woman of 80 years or more with COVID-19, enrolled during active disease. V usage is TRBV30 and J usage is TRBJ2-2, with 13 bases lining up with TRBD2. Specimen: peripheral blood. This chain's CDR3 is CAWSGTSGNMAGELFF. The CDR3 region has the DNA TGTGCCTGGTCTGGGACTAGCGGGAACATGGCCGGGGAGCTGTTTTTT.